This T cell receptor (beta chain) was found in a study of cytotoxic CD8 clonotypes in ibrutinib-treated CLL. Germline V gives CDR1 MNHEY, CDR2 SMNVEV (reference sequence). The V end was cut by 5 bases, the J end by 4 bases, with 17 bases between. The CDR3 has 15 amino acids. Notes on the study in general: Among the clonotypes, public ones were uncommon and contracted or held stable on treatment.

This clone is a singleton in its sample. Its antigen remains unknown. The planned depth of sequencing spanned 1 in 200,000 to 1 in 1 million T cells. The table came from immunoSEQ multiplex PCR; TCRdb's copy has only in-frame clones and leaves some out. The sample includes fewer than 100,000 clones, 86% of them seen just once. The material was PBMCs, obtained before ibrutinib treatment. The gene calls are TRBV27 and TRBJ1-2, with D unresolved. This receptor was taken from a human donor with chronic lymphocytic leukemia. The CDR3 bases are TGTGCCAGCAGTCCCCAGACCTCCATTAGCTATGGCTACACCTTC. Translating gives CASSPQTSISYGYTF.